The present T cell receptor (beta chain) was sequenced within a study of T-cell memory formation after mild COVID-19. Notes on the study in general: Clones that contracted clustered mainly in CM and EM if CD4+ and in EMRA if CD8+.

TCR alpha and TCR beta cDNA libraries carrying sample barcodes and UMIs were produced by 5'RACE using constant-segment primers. MiXCR was run by TCRdb on the 5' RACE reads, yielding one entry per CDR3 protein. The sample includes approximately 300,000 distinct CDR3 sequences, more than 15% of them seen just once. This clonotype was picked up many times. Its specificity is unknown. V lost 2 bases and J lost 0, with 13 bases in between. This CDR3 region has 15 residues. The germline gives CDR1 DFQATT, CDR2 SNEGSKA (reference sequence). This receptor was obtained from a man between 18 and 29 years old who had mild COVID-19 (a few samples of this study predate the infection). Cell type and time point are not known. The chain carries TRBV20-1 and TRBJ1-1; D might be TRBD1 (5 bases). The sequencing input was PBMCs or a T cell subset sorted from them (not recorded which). The CDR3 here is CSARPGLGLNTEAFF. The CDR3 coding sequence is TGCAGTGCTAGACCAGGCCTGGGACTGAACACTGAAGCTTTCTTT.